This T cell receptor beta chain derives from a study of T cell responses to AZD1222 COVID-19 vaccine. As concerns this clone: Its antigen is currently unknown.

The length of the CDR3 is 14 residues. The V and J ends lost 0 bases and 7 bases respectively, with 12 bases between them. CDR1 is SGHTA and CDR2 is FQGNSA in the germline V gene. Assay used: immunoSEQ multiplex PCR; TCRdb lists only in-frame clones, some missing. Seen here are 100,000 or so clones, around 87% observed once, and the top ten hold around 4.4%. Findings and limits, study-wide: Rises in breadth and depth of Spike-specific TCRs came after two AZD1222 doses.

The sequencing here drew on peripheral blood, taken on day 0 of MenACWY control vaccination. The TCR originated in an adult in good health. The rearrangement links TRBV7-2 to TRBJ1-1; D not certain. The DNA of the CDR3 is TGTGCCAGCAGCTTAGCGGCCACCAGCCTTGAAGCTTTCTTT. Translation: CASSLAATSLEAFF.